This T cell receptor (beta chain) was recorded in a study of OX40 agonist ivuxolimab in advanced cancers. Study in general: A diagnosis of hepatocellular carcinoma, melanoma, renal cell or head and neck cancer was present in dose-escalation patients. Study observations and caveats: At doses 0.1 to 3.0 mg/kg, CD4+ and CD8+ clones expanded.

As concerns this clone: What it binds is unknown.

The CDR3 loop spans 13 amino acids. Germline V gene data show CDR1 as MNHEY and CDR2 as SVGAGI. The ends were cut back, 7 bases at V and 8 bases at J, with 12 bases in the middle. Produced via immunoSEQ multiplex PCR; TCRdb's table is partial and in-frame only. This table holds 48,000 or so clones, about 93% found once. The TCR was taken from an adult with an advanced solid tumor such as melanoma, head and neck, liver or kidney cancer. The sequencing used CD4+ or CD8+ T cells sorted from blood, collected in a trial of the OX40 agonist ivuxolimab. J is TRBJ1-6 and V is TRBV6-5; D remains unclear. The CDR3 coding sequence is TGTGCCAGCAATCGGGTGGCGGATTCACCCCTCCACTTT. Encoded protein: CASNRVADSPLHF.